This TCR beta chain was profiled in a study of T-cell memory formation after mild COVID-19. Findings of the study overall: Researchers could not confirm that second-wave clones peaking on day 37 targeted SARS-CoV-2.

This clonotype was counted a few times. Its cognate antigen is unknown. This CDR3 comprises 13 residues. Germline loops: CDR1 SEHNR, CDR2 FQNEAQ (reference sequence). The V and J ends lost 2 bases and 0 bases respectively, with 4 bases between them. TCRdb independently ran MiXCR on the 5' RACE reads; one entry per CDR3 protein. This table holds more than 110,000 distinct CDR3 sequences, almost 25% found once. Sequencing was carried out using PBMCs or a T cell subset sorted from them (not recorded which). The source is an adult woman who had mild COVID-19 (a few samples of this study predate the infection). Cell type and time point are not known. The V call is TRBV7-9, the J call TRBJ1-2; D is unresolved. The chain's CDR3 is CASSLLTNYGYTF. CDR3 bases: TGTGCCAGCAGCTTATTAACTAACTATGGCTACACCTTC. The full variable domain, with the rest looked up from reference TRBV7-9 and TRBJ1-2, is DTGVSQNPRHKITKRGQNVTFRCDPISEHNRLYWYRQTLGQGPEFLTYFQNEAQLEKSRLLSDRFSAERPKGSFSTLEIQRTEQGDSAMYLCASSLLTNYGYTFGSGTRLTVV.